Following are 13 T cell receptor beta chains from one sample sequenced in a study of radiation and T cells in renal cell carcinoma. The time point is: baseline pretreatment blood. Treatment defined: 15 Gy SBRT to primary tumor, nephrectomy 4 weeks later. Sequencing used immunoSEQ multiplex PCR; TCRdb keeps in-frame clones, though not all of them. The sample has over 120,000 clones; around nine tenths are singletons. Sample: blood, taken from a patient whose treatment included radiotherapy and nephrectomy. Receptors originate from a woman aged 50 to 65 with renal cell carcinoma.

The V gene is TRBV11-2, the J gene TRBJ2-1; D uncertain. The CDR3 length is 13 residues. Germline V gene sequence: CDR1 SGHAT, CDR2 FQNNGV. V lost 4 bases to trimming and J lost 2 bases, with 6 bases between them. For the CDR3, the DNA is TGTGCCAGCAGCTCTGGGGCCTACAATGAGCAGTTCTTC. Its protein product is CASSSGAYNEQFF. The full variable domain, its missing parts supplied by reference TRBV11-2 and TRBJ2-1, is EAGVAQSPRYKIIEKRQSVAFWCNPISGHATLYWYQQILGQGPKLLIQFQNNGVVDDSQLPKDRFSAERLKGVDSTLKIQPAKLEDSAVYLCASSSGAYNEQFFGPGTRLTVL.

The J gene is TRBJ1-2, the V gene TRBV2, with TRBD1 identical over 9 bases. CDR1 is SNHLY and CDR2 is FYNNEI in the germline V gene. The V and J ends lost 5 bases and 8 bases, in that order; junction bases with no gene match: 18. There are 17 residues in the CDR3. CDR3 sequence: CASSLRRPQGAFQGYTF. CDR3 DNA sequence: TGTGCCAGCAGTCTACGCCGACCACAGGGGGCCTTCCAGGGCTACACCTTC.

The rearrangement uses TRBV2 and TRBJ1-2; a possible D gene is TRBD1 (5 bases). The V end lost 6 bases, the J end lost 7 bases, and 15 bases lay between the germline ends. The CDR3 is 13 residues long. Germline assignment: CDR1 SNHLY and CDR2 FYNNEI. CDR3 DNA: TGTGCCAGCAGCCTACAGGCTGTCTTTGGCTACACCTTC. It codes for CASSLQAVFGYTF. The complete variable domain, with remaining parts taken from reference TRBV2 and TRBJ1-2, reads EPEVTQTPSHQVTQMGQEVILRCVPISNHLYFYWYRQILGQKVEFLVSFYNNEISEKSEIFDDQFSVERPDGSNFTLKIRSTKLEDSAMYFCASSLQAVFGYTFGSGTRLTVV.

This clone was found once. The chain has TRBV19 and TRBJ1-4, with TRBD1 matching over 7 bases. CDR3 length: 14 residues. Germline V gene lookup returns CDR1 LNHDA and CDR2 SQIVND (reference sequence). The trim removed 7 bases at V and 7 bases at J, leaving 9 bases unmatched. CDR3 region: CASMGGQNLEKLFF. In nucleotides, the CDR3 is TGTGCCAGTATGGGGGGACAGAACCTTGAAAAACTGTTTTTT.

The chain has TRBV15 and TRBJ1-2; unclear D gene. Germline V gene lookup returns CDR1 LNHNV and CDR2 YYDKDF (reference sequence). CDR3 length: 12 residues. Trimming pared 1 base from V and 6 bases from J, leaving 6 bases between. The chain's CDR3 is CATSRALDGYTF. DNA of the CDR3: TGTGCCACCAGCAGAGCCCTAGATGGCTACACCTTC.

The chain uses TRBV6-5 and TRBJ2-5, with D perhaps matching TRBD1 (5 bases). Germline CDR1 reads MNHEY; CDR2 reads SVGAGI. Trimming stripped 4 bases from V and 4 bases from J, with 13 bases between. CDR3 length: 14 residues. Written as DNA, the CDR3 is TGTGCCAGCAGTTGCTCCCAGGGCCGAGAGACCCAGTACTTC. Translation: CASSCSQGRETQYF.

The chain uses TRBV19 and TRBJ2-7; D is uncertain. Deletions cut 10 bases from V and 5 bases from J, with 15 bases between. This CDR3 is 12 amino acids long. Germline CDR1 is LNHDA and CDR2 is SQIVND (reference sequence). The CDR3 is CATRSPGNEQYF. In DNA, the CDR3 is TGTGCCACCCGCTCTCCGGGCAACGAGCAGTACTTC.

The chain has TRBV5-1 and TRBJ2-1; D gene uncertain. The CDR3 consists of 14 residues. V lost 5 bases and J lost 0, with 9 bases in between. Germline V gives CDR1 SGHRS, CDR2 YFSETQ. The CDR3, as DNA: TGCGCCAGCAGGGTGGGTAGCTCCTACAATGAGCAGTTCTTC. Translation: CASRVGSSYNEQFF.

This sequence joins TRBV7-2 and TRBJ1-1; D ambiguous. The CDR3 runs to 13 residues. The germline CDR1 and CDR2 sequences are SGHTA and FQGNSA. V lost 2 bases and J lost 2, with 6 bases in between. The CDR3 DNA reads TGTGCCAGCAGCTTACAGGTCAACACTGAAGCTTTCTTT. Its translation is CASSLQVNTEAFF.

V and J are TRBV6-5 and TRBJ2-7; D might be TRBD1 (8 bases). Trimming cost V 7 bases and J 6 bases, with 16 bases left between them. Germline V gene data show CDR1 as MNHEY and CDR2 as SVGAGI. The length of the CDR3 is 13 residues. The CDR3 spells CASKPYRGGEQYF. As DNA, the CDR3 is TGTGCCAGCAAGCCATACAGGGGGGGCGAGCAGTACTTC.

The rearrangement links TRBV5-6 to TRBJ2-1, with a weak D call TRBD1 (5 bases). The CDR3 spans 15 residues. The germline CDR1 and CDR2 sequences are SGHDT and YYEEEE. V was trimmed by 4 bases and J by 8 bases, leaving 19 bases between them. The CDR3 DNA reads TGTGCCAGCAGCCCCGGACATACAGGATTCGATGAGCAGTTCTTC. It is translated as CASSPGHTGFDEQFF.

The chain recombines TRBV7-2 with TRBJ1-6, with D unresolved. Between the trimmed V and J ends, which lost 6 bases and 9 bases, there was a span of 12 bases. Germline V gene sequence: CDR1 SGHTA, CDR2 FQGNSA. This CDR3 contains 13 residues. The CDR3 region is CASRIPRGSPLHF. The CDR3 nucleotides read TGTGCCAGCAGGATCCCGCGGGGTTCACCCCTCCACTTT.

The V gene is TRBV9, the J gene TRBJ1-1; 9 bases align to TRBD1. The CDR3 runs to 15 residues. The trim removed 3 bases at V and 1 base at J, leaving 4 bases unmatched. Looked up from germline, CDR1 is SGDLS and CDR2 is YYNGEE. CDR3 sequence (DNA): TGTGCCAGCAGCGCCGGACAGGGGAAGAACACTGAAGCTTTCTTT. Translation gives CASSAGQGKNTEAFF. Complete variable domain (other parts from reference TRBV9 and TRBJ1-1): DSGVTQTPKHLITATGQRVTLRCSPRSGDLSVYWYQQSLDQGLQFLIQYYNGEERAKGNILERFSAQQFPDLHSELNLSSLELGDSALYFCASSAGQGKNTEAFFGQGTRLTVV.